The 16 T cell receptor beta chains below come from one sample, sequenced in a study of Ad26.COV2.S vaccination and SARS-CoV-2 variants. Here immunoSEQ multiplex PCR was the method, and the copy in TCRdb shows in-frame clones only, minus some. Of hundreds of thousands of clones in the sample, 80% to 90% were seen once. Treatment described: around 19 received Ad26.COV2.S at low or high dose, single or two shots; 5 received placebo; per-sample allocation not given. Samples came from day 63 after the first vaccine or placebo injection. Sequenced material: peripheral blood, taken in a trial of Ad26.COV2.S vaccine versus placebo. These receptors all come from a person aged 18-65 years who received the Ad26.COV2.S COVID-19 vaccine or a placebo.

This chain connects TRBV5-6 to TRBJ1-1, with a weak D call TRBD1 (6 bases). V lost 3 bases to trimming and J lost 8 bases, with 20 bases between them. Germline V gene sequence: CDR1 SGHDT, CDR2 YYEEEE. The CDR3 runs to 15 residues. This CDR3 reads CASSWGSSGALEAFF. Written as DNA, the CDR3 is TGTGCCAGCAGCTGGGGGAGCTCAGGGGCCCTCGAAGCTTTCTTT.

The CDR3 protein is CASSPRELETQYF. As DNA, the CDR3 is TGTGCCAGCAGCCCCCGGGAACTAGAGACCCAGTACTTC. The rearrangement links TRBV5-4 to TRBJ2-5, with D possibly TRBD2 on 5 matching bases. The CDR3 has 13 residues. Germline loops: CDR1 SGHNT, CDR2 YYREEE (reference sequence). Trimming pared 4 bases from V and 4 bases from J, leaving 11 bases between.

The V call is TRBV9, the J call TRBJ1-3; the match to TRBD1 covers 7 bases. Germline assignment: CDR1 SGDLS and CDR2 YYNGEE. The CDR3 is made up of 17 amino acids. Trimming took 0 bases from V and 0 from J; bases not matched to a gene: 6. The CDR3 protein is CASSVVGDSSSGNTIYF. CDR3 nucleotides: TGTGCCAGCAGCGTAGTTGGGGACAGTAGCTCTGGAAACACCATATATTTT.

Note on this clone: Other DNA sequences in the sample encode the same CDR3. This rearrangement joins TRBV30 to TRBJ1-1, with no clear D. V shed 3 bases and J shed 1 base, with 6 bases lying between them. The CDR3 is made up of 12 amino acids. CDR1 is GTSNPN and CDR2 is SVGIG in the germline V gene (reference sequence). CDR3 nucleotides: TGTGCCTGGAGCGCGGGGAACACTGAAGCTTTCTTT. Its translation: CAWSAGNTEAFF.

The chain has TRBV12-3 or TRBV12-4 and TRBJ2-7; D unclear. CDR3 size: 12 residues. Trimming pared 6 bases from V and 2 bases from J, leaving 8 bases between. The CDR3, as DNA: TGTGCCAGCAGCATCGGGCCCTACGAGCAGTACTTC. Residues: CASSIGPYEQYF.

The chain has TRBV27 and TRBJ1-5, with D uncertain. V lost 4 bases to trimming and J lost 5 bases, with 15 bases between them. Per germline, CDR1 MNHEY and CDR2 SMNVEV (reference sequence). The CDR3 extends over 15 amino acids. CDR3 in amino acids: CASSSSPYLYQPQHF. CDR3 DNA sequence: TGTGCCAGCAGTTCCTCCCCTTACCTATATCAGCCCCAGCATTTT.

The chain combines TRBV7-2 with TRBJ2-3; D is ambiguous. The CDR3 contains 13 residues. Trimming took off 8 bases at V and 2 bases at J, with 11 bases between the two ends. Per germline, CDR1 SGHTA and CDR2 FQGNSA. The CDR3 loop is CASAVELTDTQYF. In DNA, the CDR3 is TGTGCCAGCGCCGTCGAACTCACAGATACGCAGTATTTT.

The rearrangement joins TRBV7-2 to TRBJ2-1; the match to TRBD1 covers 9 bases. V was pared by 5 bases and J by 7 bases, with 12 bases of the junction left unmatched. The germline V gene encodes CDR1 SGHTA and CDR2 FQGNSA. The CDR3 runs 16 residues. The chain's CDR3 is CASSPGTGLPINEQFF. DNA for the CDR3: TGTGCCAGCAGCCCCGGGACAGGGCTTCCTATTAATGAGCAGTTCTTC.

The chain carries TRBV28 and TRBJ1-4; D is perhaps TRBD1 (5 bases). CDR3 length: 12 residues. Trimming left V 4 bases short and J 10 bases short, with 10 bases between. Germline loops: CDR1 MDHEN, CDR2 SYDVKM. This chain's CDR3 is CASSSLGTKLFF. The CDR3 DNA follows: TGTGCCAGCAGTTCACTAGGGACAAAACTGTTTTTT.

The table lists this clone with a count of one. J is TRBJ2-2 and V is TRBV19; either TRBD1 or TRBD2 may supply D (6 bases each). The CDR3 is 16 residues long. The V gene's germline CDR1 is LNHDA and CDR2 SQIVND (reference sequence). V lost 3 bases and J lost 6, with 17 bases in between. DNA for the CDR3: TGTGCCAGTAGTATTTTTTCCGGGGGCAGCGCCGGGGAGCTGTTTTTT. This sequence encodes CASSIFSGGSAGELFF.

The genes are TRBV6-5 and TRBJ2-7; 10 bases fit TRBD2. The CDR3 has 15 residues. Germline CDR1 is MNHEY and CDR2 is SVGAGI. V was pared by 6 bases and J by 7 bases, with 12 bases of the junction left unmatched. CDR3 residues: CASSRPLAGASEQYF. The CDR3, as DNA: TGTGCCAGCAGCCGCCCCCTAGCGGGAGCGAGTGAGCAGTACTTC.

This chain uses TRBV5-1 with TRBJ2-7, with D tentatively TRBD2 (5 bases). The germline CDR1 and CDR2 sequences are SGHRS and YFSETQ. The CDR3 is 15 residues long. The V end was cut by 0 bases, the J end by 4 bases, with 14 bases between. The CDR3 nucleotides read TGCGCCAGCAGCTTGGAACCTAGCCCGCGGTACGAGCAGTACTTC. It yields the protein CASSLEPSPRYEQYF.

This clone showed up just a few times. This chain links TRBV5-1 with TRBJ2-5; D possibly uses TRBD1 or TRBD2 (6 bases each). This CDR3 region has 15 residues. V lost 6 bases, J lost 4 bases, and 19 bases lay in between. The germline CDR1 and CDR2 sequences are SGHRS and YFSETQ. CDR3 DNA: TGCGCCAGCAATCCGGGGGCAGGGACGTTAGAGACCCAGTACTTC. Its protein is CASNPGAGTLETQYF.

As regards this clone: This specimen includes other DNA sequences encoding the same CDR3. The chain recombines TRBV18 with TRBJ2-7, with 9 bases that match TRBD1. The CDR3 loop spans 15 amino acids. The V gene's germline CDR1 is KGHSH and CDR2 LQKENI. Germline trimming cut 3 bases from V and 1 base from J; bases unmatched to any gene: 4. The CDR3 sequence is CASSPGQGTSYEQYF. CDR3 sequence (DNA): TGTGCCAGCTCACCCGGACAGGGGACGTCCTACGAGCAGTACTTC.

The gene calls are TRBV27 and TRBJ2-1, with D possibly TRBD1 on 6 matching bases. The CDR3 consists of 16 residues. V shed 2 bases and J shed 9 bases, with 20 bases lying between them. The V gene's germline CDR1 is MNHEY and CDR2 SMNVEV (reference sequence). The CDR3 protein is CASSLRYGAVGGEQFF. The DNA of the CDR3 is TGTGCCAGCAGTTTACGGTATGGGGCAGTAGGGGGTGAGCAGTTCTTC.

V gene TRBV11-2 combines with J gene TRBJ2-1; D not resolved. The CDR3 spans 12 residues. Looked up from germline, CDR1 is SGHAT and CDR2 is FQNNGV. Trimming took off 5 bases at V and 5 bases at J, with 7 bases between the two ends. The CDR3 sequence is CASSPRDNEQFF. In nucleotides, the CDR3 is TGTGCCAGCAGCCCCCGCGACAATGAGCAGTTCTTC.